This passage covers 8 T cell receptor beta chains from one sample sequenced in a study of ipilimumab plus nivolumab after autologous stem cell transplantation. TCRdb keeps only in-frame clones here, not all; method: immunoSEQ multiplex PCR. The repertoire holds 15,000 or so clones, with over 70% as singletons. This specimen was PBMCs, taken in a trial of ipilimumab plus nivolumab as post-transplant consolidation. The source of these receptors is a male donor with diffuse large B-cell lymphoma.

The chain recombines TRBV6-4 with TRBJ2-1, with D perhaps being TRBD1 or TRBD2 (5 bases each). The CDR3 sequence is 16 residues long. Germline CDR1 MRHNA, CDR2 SNTAGT. V lost 2 bases and J 10 bases, leaving 21 bases between the germline ends. As DNA, the CDR3 is TGTGCCAGCAGTGACAGGGGAAGGGCGGGTGTCGAAGAGCAGTTCTTC. Its protein is CASSDRGRAGVEEQFF.

The chain couples TRBV28 to TRBJ1-3, with D hard to call. CDR1 and CDR2 from the germline V gene are MDHEN and SYDVKM. This CDR3 has 14 residues. Trimming removed 4 bases from V and 4 bases from J, with 11 bases in between. The CDR3 bases are TGTGCCAGCAGTTCCCCCGCTCTGGGAAACACCATATATTTT. This translates into CASSSPALGNTIYF. Full variable domain (remainder filled in from reference TRBV28 and TRBJ1-3): DVKVTQSSRYLVKRTGEKVFLECVQDMDHENMFWYRQDPGLGLRLIYFSYDVKMKEKGDIPEGYSVSREKKERFSLILESASTNQTSMYLCASSSPALGNTIYFGEGSWLTVV.

CDR3 nucleotide sequence: TGTGCCAGCAGCTCAAATTCACCCCTCCACTTT. Protein: CASSSNSPLHF. The chain couples TRBV5-5 to TRBJ1-6; D call uncertain. The V end lost 3 bases, the J end lost 7 bases, and 2 bases lay between the germline ends. The germline V gene has CDR1 SGHKS and CDR2 YYEKEE (reference sequence). The CDR3 runs to 11 residues.

This clone was recorded once. This rearrangement joins TRBV11-2 to TRBJ2-1, with 8 bases that match TRBD2. The junction had 15 bases not matched to a gene; V was cut back by 1 base and J by 7 bases. The CDR3 is 18 amino acids. The germline V gene has CDR1 SGHAT and CDR2 FQNNGV. The DNA for the CDR3 is TGTGCCAGCAGCTTAGTGTTTCAGTTTTTCGGGGGGGCAAATGAGCAGTTCTTC. Amino acid sequence: CASSLVFQFFGGANEQFF.

The V and J genes are TRBV7-2 and TRBJ1-5, with D perhaps TRBD1 (5 bases). CDR3 length: 18 residues. Trimming pared 2 bases from V and 3 bases from J, leaving 20 bases between. CDR1 and CDR2 (germline): SGHTA, FQGNSA. CDR3 region: CASSLSGWGSSINQPQHF. The DNA for the CDR3 is TGTGCCAGCAGCTTAAGCGGTTGGGGCTCCTCGATCAATCAGCCCCAGCATTTT.

The chain employs TRBV2 and TRBJ1-6; D not resolved. Germline values: CDR1 SNHLY, CDR2 FYNNEI. The CDR3 runs to 16 residues. Trimming stripped 3 bases from V and 0 bases from J, with 9 bases between. CDR3 loop: CASSDAASSYNSPLHF. The CDR3 region has the DNA TGTGCCAGCAGTGATGCGGCGAGCTCCTATAATTCACCCCTCCACTTT.

The chain carries TRBV5-5 and TRBJ1-5; D unresolved. In germline, CDR1 is SGHKS, CDR2 YYEKEE (reference sequence). The CDR3 loop spans 13 amino acids. V was clipped by 2 bases and J by 5 bases, with 8 bases between them. This CDR3 is CASSFGGDQPQHF. CDR3 bases: TGTGCCAGCAGCTTTGGTGGGGATCAGCCCCAGCATTTT.

The rearrangement joins TRBV7-6 to TRBJ1-1; a possible D gene is TRBD1 (5 bases). Trimming took off 2 bases at V and 6 bases at J, with 10 bases between the two ends. Germline CDR1 and CDR2: SGHVS and FNYEAQ. The CDR3 spans 13 residues. CDR3 sequence reads: CASSLQGGAEAFF. In nucleotides, the CDR3 is TGTGCCAGCAGCTTACAAGGAGGGGCTGAAGCTTTCTTT.